This TCR beta chain stems from a study of blood T cells in healthy people across ages. Study information: About one barcoded TCR beta cDNA was captured per two T cells.

This clonotype was observed a few times. What it recognizes is unknown. The study's findings and limits: The authors considered diversity estimates from one million T cells to be underestimates.

Per germline, CDR1 MNHEY and CDR2 SVGEGT. Trimming took 5 bases from V and 4 from J, leaving 17 bases between them. The CDR3 spans 15 residues. Total RNA extracted from each sample amounted to at least 5 micrograms. A second PCR, run for 7 to 11 cycles, used a sample-barcoded 5' primer plus a J-beta primer mix. MiXCR, applied by TCRdb to the 5' RACE reads, yields one record per CDR3 protein. The sample has 1,500,000 or so distinct CDR3 sequences; around 40% are singletons. The chain couples TRBV6-2 or TRBV6-3 to TRBJ1-2; a weak D match, TRBD1 (5 bases). The sample was blood. The receptor was derived from a woman aged 18-29 years in good health. The chain's CDR3 is CASSDARGYGYGYTF. The CDR3 DNA sequence: TGTGCCAGCAGTGACGCCCGGGGCTACGGCTATGGCTACACCTTC.